This T cell receptor beta chain was recorded in a study of blood T cell repertoires in COVID-19. Per the germline V gene, CDR1 is SGHAT and CDR2 is FQNNGV. The CDR3 consists of 15 residues. The V and J ends lost 2 bases and 9 bases, in that order; junction bases with no gene match: 8. Repertoires were generated with immunoSEQ multiplex PCR, while TCRdb's copy carries only in-frame clones and drops some. The table lists 200,000 to 250,000 clones, 88% of them singletons. The sequenced sample was PBMCs or T cells enriched from blood (not recorded which). This receptor was identified in a woman aged 30 to 39 who had been exposed to COVID-19. The V and J genes are TRBV11-2 and TRBJ2-1, with 9 bases fitting TRBD2. In DNA form, the CDR3 reads TGTGCCAGCAGCTTATATAGCGGGAGTGTTAGTGAGCAGTTCTTC. Translated: CASSLYSGSVSEQFF.